The 8 T cell receptor beta chains in this list originate from one sample, sequenced in a study of cytomegalovirus exposure and HLA in healthy donors. The PCR ran on 60 Vbeta and 13 Jbeta primers. Using immunoSEQ multiplex PCR, the repertoire was profiled, and TCRdb retains in-frame clones only, with some absent. There are approximately 200,000 clones in the sample; about 80% occur only once, and 4% to 4.5% lies in the top ten. The sample consisted of PBMCs. These receptors came from a woman aged 25 to 39 in good health and CMV-seropositive.

The V and J genes are TRBV6-5 and TRBJ1-6, with D hard to call. Germline CDR1 MNHEY, CDR2 SVGAGI. The CDR3 sequence is 15 residues long. V was cut by 6 bases and J by 7 bases, with 16 bases left in between. The DNA for the CDR3 is TGTGCCAGCAGCAGATACGTTCCGGGAAATTCACCCCTCCACTTT. Its translation is CASSRYVPGNSPLHF.

This clone was detected only a few times. The chain uses TRBV6-1 and TRBJ2-7; 8 nucleotides line up with TRBD1. The CDR3 spans 11 residues. V trimming: 6 bases; J trimming: 6 bases; junction bases outside the gene matches: 1. Germline CDR1 MNHNS, CDR2 SASEGT. The CDR3 nucleotides read TGTGCCAGCAGGACAGGGGTCGAGCAGTACTTC. Translation gives CASRTGVEQYF.

Comment on this clone: Other DNA sequences of this sample code for an identical CDR3. The gene calls are TRBV5-1 and TRBJ1-1, with TRBD1 identical over 8 bases. Germline trimming cut 4 bases from V and 0 bases from J; bases unmatched to any gene: 11. The CDR3 has 17 residues. CDR1 SGHRS and CDR2 YFSETQ come from the germline V gene. The CDR3 reads CASSRLGGQVMNTEAFF. The CDR3 DNA sequence: TGCGCCAGCAGCCGCCTCGGGGGACAGGTCATGAACACTGAAGCTTTCTTT.

The chain links TRBV5-6 to TRBJ1-1, with a possible D match to TRBD1 (6 bases). V was cut by 4 bases and J by 4 bases, with 17 bases left in between. Germline V lookup: CDR1 SGHDT, CDR2 YYEEEE. The length of the CDR3 is 15 residues. CDR3 residues: CASSPPRGIVTEAFF. CDR3 sequence (DNA): TGTGCCAGCAGCCCTCCCAGGGGAATAGTCACTGAAGCTTTCTTT.

The gene calls are TRBV10-3 and TRBJ1-1; no clear D. The V end lost 4 bases, the J end lost 6 bases, and 9 bases lay between the germline ends. The V gene's germline CDR1 is ENHRY and CDR2 SYGVKD. CDR3 size: 12 residues. Written as DNA, the CDR3 is TGTGCCATCAGTGGAATCTACTCTGAAGCTTTCTTT. Protein sequence: CAISGIYSEAFF.

This clone was observed a handful of times. The chain couples TRBV19 to TRBJ2-5, with 10 bases that match TRBD1. The CDR3 is 14 amino acids. The germline V gene encodes CDR1 LNHDA and CDR2 SQIVND (reference sequence). Trimming at V came to 6 bases and at J to 5 bases, leaving 6 bases not matched to a gene. The CDR3 bases are TGTGCCAGTAGCTGGACAGGGGGAGGGGAGACCCAGTACTTC. This encodes CASSWTGGGETQYF.

The CDR3: CASSRGLAEQETQYF. CDR3 nucleotide sequence: TGTGCCAGCAGCCGGGGGCTAGCGGAACAAGAGACCCAGTACTTC. The chain combines TRBV9 with TRBJ2-5; D might be TRBD2 (7 bases). Deletions cut 4 bases from V and 2 bases from J, with 15 bases between. The germline V gene encodes CDR1 SGDLS and CDR2 YYNGEE. The CDR3 loop spans 15 amino acids.

The chain is built from TRBV27 and TRBJ2-1; D possibly corresponds to TRBD1 (6 bases). This CDR3 has 13 residues. Trimming pared 11 bases from V and 0 bases from J, leaving 11 bases between. Looked up from germline, CDR1 is MNHEY and CDR2 is SMNVEV (reference sequence). CDR3 amino acids: CASGQNSYNEQFF. The CDR3 nucleotides read TGTGCCTCAGGACAGAACTCCTACAATGAGCAGTTCTTC.